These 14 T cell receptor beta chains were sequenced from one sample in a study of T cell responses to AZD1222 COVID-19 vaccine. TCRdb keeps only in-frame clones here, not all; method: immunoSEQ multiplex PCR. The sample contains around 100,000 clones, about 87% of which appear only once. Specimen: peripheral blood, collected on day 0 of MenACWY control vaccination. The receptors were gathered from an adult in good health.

Here the CDR3 reads CASSFSLYSTDTQYF. CDR3 nucleotide sequence: TGTGCCAGCAGCTTCTCTCTCTATAGCACAGATACGCAGTATTTT. The V call is TRBV11-2, the J call TRBJ2-3; D gene unclear. V lost 3 bases, J lost 0 bases, and 10 bases lay in between. Germline lookup yields CDR1 SGHAT and CDR2 FQNNGV. CDR3 length: 15 residues.

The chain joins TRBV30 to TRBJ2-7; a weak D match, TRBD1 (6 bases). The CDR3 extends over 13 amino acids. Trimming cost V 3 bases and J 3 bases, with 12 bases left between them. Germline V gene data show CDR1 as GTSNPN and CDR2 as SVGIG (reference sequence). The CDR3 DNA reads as TGTGCCTGGAGCCCAGGACAGAACTACGAGCAGTACTTC. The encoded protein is CAWSPGQNYEQYF.

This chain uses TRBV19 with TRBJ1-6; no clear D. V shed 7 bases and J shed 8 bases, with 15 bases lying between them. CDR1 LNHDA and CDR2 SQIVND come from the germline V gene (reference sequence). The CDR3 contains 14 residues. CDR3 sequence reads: CASTSGPRDSPLHF. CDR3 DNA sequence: TGTGCCAGTACCTCAGGTCCTAGGGATTCACCCCTCCACTTT.

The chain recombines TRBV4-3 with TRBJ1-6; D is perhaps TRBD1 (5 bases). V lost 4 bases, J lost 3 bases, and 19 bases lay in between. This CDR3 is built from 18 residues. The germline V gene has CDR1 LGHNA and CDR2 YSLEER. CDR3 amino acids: CASSRGTGGGIYNSPLHF. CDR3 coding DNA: TGCGCCAGCAGCCGCGGGACTGGGGGTGGGATCTATAATTCACCCCTCCACTTT.

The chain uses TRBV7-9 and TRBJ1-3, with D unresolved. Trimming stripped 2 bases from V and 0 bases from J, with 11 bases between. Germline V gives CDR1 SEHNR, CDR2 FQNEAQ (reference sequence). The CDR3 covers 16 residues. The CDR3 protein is CASSLSGSSSGNTIYF. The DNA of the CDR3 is TGTGCCAGCAGCTTAAGTGGCAGCTCCTCTGGAAACACCATATATTTT.

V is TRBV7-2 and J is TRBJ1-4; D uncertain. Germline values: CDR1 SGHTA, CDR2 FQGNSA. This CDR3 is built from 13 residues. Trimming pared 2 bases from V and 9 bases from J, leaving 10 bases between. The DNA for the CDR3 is TGTGCCAGCAGCTTAAGCGGGCATCAAAAACTGTTTTTT. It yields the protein CASSLSGHQKLFF.

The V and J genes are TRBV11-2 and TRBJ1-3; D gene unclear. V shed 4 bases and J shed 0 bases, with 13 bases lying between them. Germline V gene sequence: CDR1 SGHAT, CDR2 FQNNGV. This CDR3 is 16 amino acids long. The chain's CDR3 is CASSSFQFSSGNTIYF. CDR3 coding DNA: TGTGCCAGCAGCTCTTTCCAGTTCAGCTCTGGAAACACCATATATTTT.

The CDR3 DNA sequence: TGTGCCAGCAATATCGAAGGACAGGTAGTCGACTACACCTTC. Its translation is CASNIEGQVVDYTF. This sequence joins TRBV2 and TRBJ1-2; 7 nucleotides match TRBD1. Germline trimming cut 7 bases from V and 10 bases from J; bases unmatched to any gene: 15. This CDR3 spans 14 amino acids. Looked up from germline, CDR1 is SNHLY and CDR2 is FYNNEI.

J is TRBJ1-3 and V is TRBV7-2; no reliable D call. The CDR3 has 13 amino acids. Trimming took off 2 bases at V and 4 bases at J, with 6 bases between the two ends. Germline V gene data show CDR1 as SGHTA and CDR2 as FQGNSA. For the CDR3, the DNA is TGTGCCAGCAGCTTACTAGGGGGAAACACCATATATTTT. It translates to CASSLLGGNTIYF. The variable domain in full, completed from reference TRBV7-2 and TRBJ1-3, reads GAGVSQSPSNKVTEKGKDVELRCDPISGHTALYWYRQSLGQGLEFLIYFQGNSAPDKSGLPSDRFSAERTGGSVSTLTIQRTQQEDSAVYLCASSLLGGNTIYFGEGSWLTVV.

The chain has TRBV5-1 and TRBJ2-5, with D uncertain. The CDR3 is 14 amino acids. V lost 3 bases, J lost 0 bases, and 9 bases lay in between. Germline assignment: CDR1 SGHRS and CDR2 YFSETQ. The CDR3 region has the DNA TGCGCCAGCAGCTCCCACCCGTACCAAGAGACCCAGTACTTC. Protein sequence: CASSSHPYQETQYF.

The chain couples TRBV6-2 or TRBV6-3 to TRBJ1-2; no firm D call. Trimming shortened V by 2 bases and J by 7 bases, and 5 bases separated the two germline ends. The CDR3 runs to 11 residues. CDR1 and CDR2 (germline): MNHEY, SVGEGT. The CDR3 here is CASSYGSGYTF. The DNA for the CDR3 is TGTGCCAGCAGTTACGGGAGTGGCTACACCTTC.

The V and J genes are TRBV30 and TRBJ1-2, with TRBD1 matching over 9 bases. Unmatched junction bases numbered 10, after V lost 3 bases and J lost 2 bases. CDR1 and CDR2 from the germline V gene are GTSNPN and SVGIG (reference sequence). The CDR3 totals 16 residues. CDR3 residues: CAWSYPGTGRNYGYTF. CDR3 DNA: TGTGCCTGGAGCTACCCCGGGACAGGGCGGAACTATGGCTACACCTTC.

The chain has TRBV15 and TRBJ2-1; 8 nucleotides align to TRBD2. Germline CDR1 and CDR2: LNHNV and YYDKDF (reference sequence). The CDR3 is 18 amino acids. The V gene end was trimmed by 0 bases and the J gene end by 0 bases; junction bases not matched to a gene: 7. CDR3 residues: CATSRDLPGGSSYNEQFF. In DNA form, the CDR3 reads TGTGCCACCAGCAGAGATCTTCCGGGAGGGAGCTCCTACAATGAGCAGTTCTTC.

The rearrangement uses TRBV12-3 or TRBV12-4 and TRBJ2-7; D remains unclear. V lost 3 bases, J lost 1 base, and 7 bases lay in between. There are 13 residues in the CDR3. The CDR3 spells CASSFLGSYEQYF. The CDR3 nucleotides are TGTGCCAGCAGTTTCCTTGGTTCCTACGAGCAGTACTTC.